The entry below gives a single T cell receptor (beta chain) sequence along with its context. As yet, its antigen is unknown. The repertoire was sequenced with immunoSEQ multiplex PCR; TCRdb's copy has only in-frame clones and lacks some. The data show more than 95,000 clones, approximately 90% seen once. V lost 6 bases to trimming and J lost 4 bases, with 16 bases between them. The V gene's germline CDR1 is MGHDK and CDR2 SYGVNS. This CDR3 spans 15 amino acids. These data are taken from a study of OX40 agonist ivuxolimab in advanced cancers. Study observations and caveats: In the 0.1 to 3.0 mg/kg range, CD4+ and CD8+ blood T cells had expanded clonally by week 6.

The J gene is TRBJ1-3, the V gene TRBV25-1, with a tentative D call TRBD1 (6 bases). This TCR came from an adult with an advanced solid tumor such as melanoma, head and neck, liver or kidney cancer. Here the sequenced sample was CD4+ or CD8+ T cells sorted from blood, taken in a trial of the OX40 agonist ivuxolimab. In DNA, the CDR3 is TGTGCCAGCAGACAGACCGGGACAACCGGAAACACCATATATTTT. The encoded protein is CASRQTGTTGNTIYF.